This T cell receptor (beta chain) was captured in a study of blood T cells in healthy people across ages. To note about this clonotype: Its antigen is not known.

Study-wide findings and caveats: Not knowing donor CMV status may have confounded expanded clonotype changes.

Through a sample-barcoded 5' primer and a J-beta primer mix, a second PCR was run for roughly 6 to 11 cycles. TCRdb itself ran the 5' RACE reads through MiXCR, one entry per CDR3 protein. The table includes over 600,000 distinct CDR3 sequences, more than 35% detected once. The CDR3 loop spans 14 amino acids. Trimming at V came to 7 bases and at J to 6 bases, leaving 9 bases not matched to a gene. Germline V lookup: CDR1 SQVTM, CDR2 ANQGSEA. The rearrangement joins TRBV29-1 to TRBJ2-1, with 10 bases aligning to TRBD2. The TCR comes from a man older than 75 in good health. Sequenced input: blood. The CDR3 region has the DNA TGCAGCGCGCGCCCTAGCGGGAGTGGCAATGAGCAGTTCTTC. Translating it yields CSARPSGSGNEQFF.